Shown below are 31 T cell receptor beta chains from a single sample sequenced in a study of T cell responses to AZD1222 COVID-19 vaccine. The table came from immunoSEQ multiplex PCR; TCRdb's copy has only in-frame clones and leaves some out. Of 160,000 or so clones listed, around 90% are singletons. Here the sequenced sample was peripheral blood, taken 28 days after the second AZD1222 dose. Receptors originate from an adult who received the AZD1222 COVID-19 vaccine.

This clone appeared a single time. This chain connects TRBV5-6 to TRBJ1-3, with 9 bases that match TRBD1. Germline V gives CDR1 SGHDT, CDR2 YYEEEE. V shed 3 bases and J 7 bases; nucleotides not matched to a gene: 8. This CDR3 is 15 amino acids long. CDR3 in DNA: TGTGCCAGCAGCTCCGGACAGGGGAGTTGGAACACCATATATTTT. Its protein is CASSSGQGSWNTIYF.

In its sample, this clone was seen once. V gene TRBV9 combines with J gene TRBJ2-7, with TRBD1 as a possible D gene (6 bases). The CDR3 is 13 residues long. Germline CDR1 SGDLS, CDR2 YYNGEE. Trimming took 4 bases from V and 3 from J, leaving 11 bases between them. The DNA of the CDR3 is TGTGCCAGCAGCCCGGGACAAGACTACGAGCAGTACTTC. Its protein is CASSPGQDYEQYF.

V is TRBV7-6 and J is TRBJ1-2, with 8 bases fitting TRBD1. CDR3 length: 13 residues. With 5 bases clipped from V and 5 bases from J, the junction kept 4 bases outside the gene matches. Germline lookup yields CDR1 SGHVS and CDR2 FNYEAQ. The CDR3 DNA sequence: TGTGCCAGCAGCAAGGACAGGGATTATGGCTACACCTTC. Translating gives CASSKDRDYGYTF.

The chain couples TRBV12-5 to TRBJ1-5; 7 bases are a match to TRBD1. This CDR3 comprises 14 residues. The ends lost 6 bases at V and 2 bases at J; junction bases unmatched: 4. Germline values: CDR1 LGHNT, CDR2 FRNRAP. The CDR3 DNA is TGTGCTAGTGGCCCTGGACAGGGCAATCAGCCCCAGCATTTT. This translates into CASGPGQGNQPQHF.

This chain joins TRBV20-1 and TRBJ1-1, with 9 positions matching TRBD1. There are 15 residues in the CDR3. J was trimmed by 5 bases and V by 3 bases; bases with no gene match: 10. Germline values: CDR1 DFQATT, CDR2 SNEGSKA (reference sequence). CDR3 amino acids: CSASRLTGGQTEAFF. CDR3 nucleotide sequence: TGCAGTGCTAGTCGACTAACAGGGGGCCAGACTGAAGCTTTCTTT.

In this sample, this clone turned up once. The chain links TRBV11-2 to TRBJ2-7, with D perhaps TRBD2 (8 bases). This CDR3 has 14 residues. The V end lost 5 bases, the J end lost 3 bases, and 14 bases lay between the germline ends. Germline values: CDR1 SGHAT, CDR2 FQNNGV. CDR3 loop: CASSRGGQFYEQYF. The DNA of the CDR3 is TGTGCCAGCAGCCGGGGGGGACAGTTCTACGAGCAGTACTTC.

This clone appeared a single time. The chain carries TRBV5-1 and TRBJ2-1, with D hard to call. This CDR3 comprises 18 residues. Per germline, CDR1 SGHRS and CDR2 YFSETQ. V dropped 0 bases and J dropped 0 bases, with 16 bases sitting between them. CDR3 DNA: TGCGCCAGCAGCTTGGGCGTGGCAGGAATATCCTCCTACAATGAGCAGTTCTTC. It encodes CASSLGVAGISSYNEQFF.

The chain is built from TRBV28 and TRBJ1-4, with 9 positions matching TRBD1. The CDR3 covers 15 residues. The V gene end was trimmed by 5 bases and the J gene end by 0 bases; junction bases not matched to a gene: 1. The germline CDR1 and CDR2 sequences are MDHEN and SYDVKM. The CDR3 loop is CASSRDRATNEKLFF. The CDR3 region has the DNA TGTGCCAGCAGTCGGGACAGGGCAACTAATGAAAAACTGTTTTTT.

The chain has TRBV2 and TRBJ1-2; D unclear. The CDR3 contains 13 residues. CDR1 and CDR2 from the germline V gene are SNHLY and FYNNEI. With 8 bases removed from V and 5 bases from J, the gap between germline ends came to 15 bases. DNA for the CDR3: TGTGCCAGCCATCTCGGACCGCCTTATGGCTACACCTTC. This translates into CASHLGPPYGYTF.

This sequence joins TRBV12-5 and TRBJ1-5, with unresolved D. V lost 6 bases and J lost 7, with 22 bases in between. CDR1 LGHNT and CDR2 FRNRAP come from the germline V gene. The CDR3 runs 16 residues. Written as DNA, the CDR3 is TGTGCTAGTGGCCTCCCCTTCGATCGGATTGCACAGCCCCAGCATTTT. Its translation is CASGLPFDRIAQPQHF.

The rearrangement joins TRBV5-1 to TRBJ1-2; D may be TRBD1 (6 bases). V shed 4 bases and J shed 5 bases, with 21 bases lying between them. The CDR3 has 16 amino acids. Germline V gene data show CDR1 as SGHRS and CDR2 as YFSETQ. The CDR3 nucleotides are TGCGCCAGCAGCCCCCAGACAGGATTAACTCCTTATGGCTACACCTTC. This sequence encodes CASSPQTGLTPYGYTF.

This sequence joins TRBV10-3 and TRBJ1-1, with a weak D call TRBD1 (5 bases). The CDR3 length is 15 residues. With 0 bases removed from V and 0 bases from J, the gap between germline ends came to 8 bases. The germline V gene has CDR1 ENHRY and CDR2 SYGVKD. CDR3 bases: TGTGCCATCAGTGAGTCCGCGACAGTGAACACTGAAGCTTTCTTT. This sequence encodes CAISESATVNTEAFF.

This clone appeared a single time. V and J are TRBV6-1 and TRBJ2-5; tentative D call: TRBD2 (5 bases). CDR1 MNHNS and CDR2 SASEGT come from the germline V gene. This CDR3 is built from 14 residues. V was cut by 1 base and J by 3 bases, with 9 bases left in between. This CDR3 is CASSEGTDKETQYF. For the CDR3, the DNA is TGTGCCAGCAGTGAAGGGACTGACAAAGAGACCCAGTACTTC.

This clone was observed a single time. This sequence joins TRBV14 and TRBJ1-1; D gene uncertain. The V gene's germline CDR1 is SGHDN and CDR2 FVKESK. This CDR3 region has 15 residues. V gave up 0 bases and J gave up 0 bases, with 8 bases separating them. Written as DNA, the CDR3 is TGTGCCAGCAGCCAAGATGACATTATGAACACTGAAGCTTTCTTT. This gives the protein CASSQDDIMNTEAFF. Full variable domain (remainder filled in from reference TRBV14 and TRBJ1-1): EAGVTQFPSHSVIEKGQTVTLRCDPISGHDNLYWYRRVMGKEIKFLLHFVKESKQDESGMPNNRFLAERTGGTYSTLKVQPAELEDSGVYFCASSQDDIMNTEAFFGQGTRLTVV.

The rearrangement links TRBV30 to TRBJ1-4; 9 positions match TRBD1. Germline-derived CDR1 and CDR2 are GTSNPN and SVGIG (reference sequence). V was pared by 5 bases and J by 10 bases, with 17 bases of the junction left unmatched. This CDR3 comprises 16 residues. The CDR3 sequence: CAWEKQGATFIGKLFF. The CDR3 nucleotides read TGTGCCTGGGAAAAACAGGGGGCGACGTTTATTGGAAAACTGTTTTTT.

The chain combines TRBV9 with TRBJ2-2; the match to TRBD1 covers 12 bases. Losses at the gene ends were 3 bases for V and 7 bases for J; bases not matched to a gene: 7. The germline gives CDR1 SGDLS, CDR2 YYNGEE. The length of the CDR3 is 16 residues. CDR3 nucleotides: TGTGCCAGCAGCGCCTCCGGGACAGGGGGCATCGGGGAGCTGTTTTTT. This translates into CASSASGTGGIGELFF. The full variable domain, with the rest looked up from reference TRBV9 and TRBJ2-2, is DSGVTQTPKHLITATGQRVTLRCSPRSGDLSVYWYQQSLDQGLQFLIQYYNGEERAKGNILERFSAQQFPDLHSELNLSSLELGDSALYFCASSASGTGGIGELFFGEGSRLTVL.

V gene TRBV6-6 combines with J gene TRBJ1-6; D gene uncertain. V was clipped by 4 bases and J by 6 bases, with 13 bases between them. This CDR3 comprises 15 residues. Germline CDR1 reads MNHNY; CDR2 reads SVGAGI (reference sequence). CDR3 nucleotides: TGTGCCAGCAGTTCCCCCGGCGGGCTTAATTCACCCCTCCACTTT. Amino acids: CASSSPGGLNSPLHF.

This clone was detected only once. This chain uses TRBV20-1 with TRBJ1-1; D unclear. CDR3 length: 8 residues. From germline, CDR1 is DFQATT and CDR2 SNEGSKA (reference sequence). With 8 bases removed from V and 2 bases from J, the gap between germline ends came to 0 bases. CDR3 coding DNA: TGCAGTAACACTGAAGCTTTCTTT. Encoded protein: CSNTEAFF.

The V and J genes are TRBV7-3 and TRBJ2-4; D possibly corresponds to TRBD1 (6 bases). Germline lookup yields CDR1 SGHTA and CDR2 FQGTGA. This CDR3 contains 14 residues. Trimming removed 4 bases from V and 2 bases from J, with 9 bases in between. DNA of the CDR3: TGTGCCAGCAGCTCAGGACAGTCCAAAAACATTCAGTACTTC. Translated: CASSSGQSKNIQYF.

The chain has TRBV28 and TRBJ1-6, with D possibly being TRBD1 (6 bases). With 2 bases removed from V and 9 bases from J, the gap between germline ends came to 11 bases. The germline V gene has CDR1 MDHEN and CDR2 SYDVKM. The CDR3 sequence is 14 residues long. The CDR3 bases are TGTGCCAGCAGTTTAGGGCAGGGGCCTTCACCCCTCCACTTT. Amino acid sequence: CASSLGQGPSPLHF.

CDR3 sequence: CASSLAEGGEQYF. The CDR3 DNA reads TGTGCCAGCAGCTTAGCCGAAGGAGGCGAGCAGTACTTC. The chain carries TRBV7-9 and TRBJ2-7; D might be TRBD2 (5 bases). Trimming left V 0 bases short and J 6 bases short, with 9 bases between. Looked up from germline, CDR1 is SEHNR and CDR2 is FQNEAQ (reference sequence). The CDR3 consists of 13 residues.

This clone was picked up one time. This sequence joins TRBV6-5 and TRBJ2-1; 7 bases map to TRBD2. This CDR3 region has 14 residues. Trimming removed 2 bases from V and 5 bases from J; junction bases left unmatched: 3. Germline CDR1 MNHEY, CDR2 SVGAGI. CDR3 DNA sequence: TGTGCCAGCAGTTACGGCGGGAGAAACAATGAGCAGTTCTTC. Its translation: CASSYGGRNNEQFF.

The CDR3 DNA reads as TGTGCCAGCAGCTTGGGGACAGCGAGGGGGCACGAGCAGTACTTC. Translation: CASSLGTARGHEQYF. This rearrangement joins TRBV5-6 to TRBJ2-7; TRBD1 matches 7 bases. Germline CDR1 and CDR2: SGHDT and YYEEEE. The junction had 8 bases not matched to a gene; V was cut back by 0 bases and J by 5 bases. This CDR3 is 15 amino acids long.

This clone has more than one count but fewer than ten. V usage is TRBV7-2 and J usage is TRBJ1-2, with unresolved D. CDR1 SGHTA and CDR2 FQGNSA come from the germline V gene. The V end was cut by 1 base, the J end by 0 bases, with 9 bases between. This CDR3 spans 15 amino acids. The CDR3 region has the DNA TGTGCCAGCAGCTTAGGGACGGAAACTAACTATGGCTACACCTTC. Amino acid sequence: CASSLGTETNYGYTF.

The gene calls are TRBV11-2 and TRBJ1-1; D may be TRBD1 (6 bases). Germline values: CDR1 SGHAT, CDR2 FQNNGV. The CDR3 length is 12 residues. V lost 6 bases to trimming and J lost 10 bases, with 15 bases between them. The CDR3 DNA sequence: TGTGCCAGCAGGAAGATACAGGGTCTAGCTTTCTTT. Translation gives CASRKIQGLAFF. The variable domain in full, completed from reference TRBV11-2 and TRBJ1-1, reads EAGVAQSPRYKIIEKRQSVAFWCNPISGHATLYWYQQILGQGPKLLIQFQNNGVVDDSQLPKDRFSAERLKGVDSTLKIQPAKLEDSAVYLCASRKIQGLAFFGQGTRLTVV.

This chain connects TRBV5-1 to TRBJ2-3; possibly TRBD2 for D (6 bases). Germline values: CDR1 SGHRS, CDR2 YFSETQ. Trimming removed 4 bases at V and 2 bases at J, with 14 bases between. CDR3 length: 15 residues. This chain's CDR3 is CASSPPVADTDTQYF. Here the CDR3 DNA reads TGCGCCAGCAGCCCGCCGGTAGCGGACACAGATACGCAGTATTTT. Using reference TRBV5-1 and TRBJ2-3 for the parts outside the CDR3, the full variable domain is KAGVTQTPRYLIKTRGQQVTLSCSPISGHRSVSWYQQTPGQGLQFLFEYFSETQRNKGNFPGRFSGRQFSNSRSEMNVSTLELGDSALYLCASSPPVADTDTQYFGPGTRLTVL.

CDR3 sequence: CAISETLGLARDTQYF. CDR3 sequence (DNA): TGTGCCATCAGTGAGACACTTGGACTAGCTAGAGATACGCAGTATTTT. V gene TRBV10-3 combines with J gene TRBJ2-3; 8 positions agree with TRBD2. V trimming: 2 bases; J trimming: 5 bases; junction bases outside the gene matches: 9. CDR1 ENHRY and CDR2 SYGVKD come from the germline V gene. The CDR3 totals 16 residues.

This chain joins TRBV2 and TRBJ1-4; 10 bases are shared with TRBD1. The length of the CDR3 is 15 residues. Germline V gene data show CDR1 as SNHLY and CDR2 as FYNNEI. Trimming took 4 bases from V and 5 from J; bases not matched to a gene: 4. The CDR3 sequence: CASSVGGQGNEKLFF. DNA for the CDR3: TGTGCCAGCAGTGTTGGGGGACAGGGGAATGAAAAACTGTTTTTT.

The rearrangement uses TRBV12-5 and TRBJ1-1; the D is unclear. From germline, CDR1 is LGHNT and CDR2 FRNRAP. This CDR3 comprises 13 residues. Trimming pared 2 bases from V and 3 bases from J, leaving 7 bases between. The CDR3 sequence is CASGLRAHTEAFF. The DNA for the CDR3 is TGTGCTAGTGGTTTGAGGGCGCACACTGAAGCTTTCTTT.

This chain connects TRBV5-1 to TRBJ1-1; 9 nucleotides align to TRBD1. CDR1 and CDR2 from the germline V gene are SGHRS and YFSETQ. After removal of 0 bases from V and 1 base from J, the junction contained 1 base not matched to a gene. The CDR3 has 15 amino acids. The CDR3 spells CASSLAGQGNTEAFF. The DNA for the CDR3 is TGCGCCAGCAGCTTGGCGGGACAGGGGAACACTGAAGCTTTCTTT.

V usage is TRBV5-1 and J usage is TRBJ2-7; TRBD1 matches 10 bases. CDR3 length: 15 amino acids. Germline CDR1 reads SGHRS; CDR2 reads YFSETQ. Germline trimming cut 3 bases from V and 4 bases from J; bases unmatched to any gene: 7. DNA for the CDR3: TGCGCCAGCAGCTGGACCGGGACAGGGGCATACGAGCAGTACTTC. As protein: CASSWTGTGAYEQYF.